Below are 30 T cell receptor beta chains sequenced from a single sample in a study of T cell changes during pregnancy in multiple sclerosis. Repertoires were generated with immunoSEQ multiplex PCR, while TCRdb's copy carries only in-frame clones and drops some. The table lists fewer than 140,000 clones, roughly nine tenths of them singletons, with 1.6% in the top ten. Sequencing used peripheral blood, obtained before pregnancy. Every receptor here comes from a female donor with multiple sclerosis, enrolled in a pregnancy study.

The chain couples TRBV9 to TRBJ2-2, with TRBD2 matching over 13 bases. J gave up 1 base and V 2 bases, and 2 bases lay outside the gene matches. The CDR3 totals 17 residues. From germline, CDR1 is SGDLS and CDR2 YYNGEE. CDR3 nucleotide sequence: TGTGCCAGCAGCGTGGGACTAGCGGGGATGAACACCGGGGAGCTGTTTTTT. Translated: CASSVGLAGMNTGELFF.

A few counts support this clone. The chain employs TRBV6-1 and TRBJ2-1; the D is unclear. Trimming removed 2 bases at V and 2 bases at J, with 10 bases between. Germline V gene lookup returns CDR1 MNHNS and CDR2 SASEGT. This CDR3 is 15 amino acids long. This chain's CDR3 is CASSELYHPYNEQFF. The CDR3, as DNA: TGTGCCAGCAGTGAACTCTACCACCCCTACAATGAGCAGTTCTTC.

The rearrangement uses TRBV6-1 and TRBJ1-6; no firm D call. CDR1 is MNHNS and CDR2 is SASEGT in the germline V gene. With 10 bases removed from V and 0 bases from J, the gap between germline ends came to 13 bases. The length of the CDR3 is 15 residues. The CDR3 nucleotides read TGTGCCACCCCCGGTGGTAGCTCCTATAATTCACCCCTCCACTTT. This encodes CATPGGSSYNSPLHF.

V gene TRBV11-2 combines with J gene TRBJ2-3; D ambiguous. Trimming left V 5 bases short and J 6 bases short, with 15 bases between. The CDR3 is made up of 14 amino acids. CDR1 and CDR2 (germline): SGHAT, FQNNGV. The CDR3 is CASSPVSWADTQYF. The CDR3, as DNA: TGTGCCAGCAGCCCGGTGTCTTGGGCGGATACGCAGTATTTT.

The V and J genes are TRBV6-1 and TRBJ1-3, with TRBD1 as a possible D gene (6 bases). V shed 2 bases and J shed 0 bases, with 20 bases lying between them. Germline V gene data show CDR1 as MNHNS and CDR2 as SASEGT. The CDR3 contains 19 residues. This CDR3 reads CASSENPGHISFSGNTIYF. DNA for the CDR3: TGTGCCAGCAGTGAAAACCCGGGACACATTAGTTTCTCTGGAAACACCATATATTTT.

This clone was observed once. The J gene is TRBJ2-1, the V gene TRBV9; TRBD2 might be the D (6 bases). The CDR3 consists of 17 residues. The V gene lost 0 bases and the J gene lost 5 bases, with 18 bases spanning the gap. Germline CDR1 SGDLS, CDR2 YYNGEE. CDR3 nucleotide sequence: TGTGCCAGCAGCGTAGCTCTAGGTGATAGCGGAGACAATGAGCAGTTCTTC. This sequence encodes CASSVALGDSGDNEQFF. Full variable domain (missing parts from reference TRBV9 and TRBJ2-1): DSGVTQTPKHLITATGQRVTLRCSPRSGDLSVYWYQQSLDQGLQFLIQYYNGEERAKGNILERFSAQQFPDLHSELNLSSLELGDSALYFCASSVALGDSGDNEQFFGPGTRLTVL.

This clone was detected once. The chain employs TRBV11-1 and TRBJ1-6; 8 bases line up with TRBD1. This CDR3 region has 14 residues. Per the germline V gene, CDR1 is SGHAT and CDR2 is FQDESV (reference sequence). V was clipped by 5 bases and J by 9 bases; unmatched bases: 6. The CDR3 region has the DNA TGTGCCAGCAGCATGGGACAGGACGTTTCACCCCTCCACTTT. Protein product: CASSMGQDVSPLHF.

This sequence joins TRBV7-9 and TRBJ1-1; D is unresolved. The V end lost 5 bases, the J end lost 1 base, and 14 bases lay between the germline ends. CDR3 size: 15 residues. CDR1 is SEHNR, CDR2 FQNEAQ, per germline (reference sequence). The CDR3: CASSPTTRPNTEAFF. The CDR3 DNA sequence: TGTGCCAGCAGCCCGACAACCAGACCGAACACTGAAGCTTTCTTT.

V usage is TRBV14 and J usage is TRBJ1-4; no clear D gene. Germline lookup yields CDR1 SGHDN and CDR2 FVKESK. The ends were cut back, 1 base at V and 3 bases at J, with 12 bases in the middle. CDR3 size: 16 residues. The CDR3 DNA reads TGTGCCAGCAGCCAAGGGAGGAGTTTAGCTAATGAAAAACTGTTTTTT. Translating gives CASSQGRSLANEKLFF.

The chain couples TRBV5-1 to TRBJ1-2; 9 bases line up with TRBD1. Germline values: CDR1 SGHRS, CDR2 YFSETQ. The CDR3 loop spans 13 amino acids. V lost 4 bases, J lost 4 bases, and 2 bases stayed unmatched. CDR3 sequence: CASSQGQGYGYTF. As DNA, the CDR3 is TGCGCCAGCAGCCAGGGACAGGGCTATGGCTACACCTTC.

This chain links TRBV10-1 with TRBJ2-7; 8 bases agree with TRBD2. CDR3 size: 14 residues. V dropped 1 base and J dropped 5; count of bases not matched to a gene: 4. Germline lookup yields CDR1 WNHNN and CDR2 SYGVQD (reference sequence). The CDR3 region has the DNA TGCGCCAGCAGTGAGTTCCCGGGGGGGGACGAGCAGTACTTC. Translation gives CASSEFPGGDEQYF.

The rearrangement uses TRBV30 and TRBJ1-2; 7 bases map to TRBD1. Trimming cost V 0 bases and J 5 bases; bases outside gene matches: 6. The CDR3 extends over 14 amino acids. Germline CDR1 and CDR2: GTSNPN and SVGIG (reference sequence). CDR3 DNA: TGTGCCTGGAGTGTAGAGGGGGCTAGGTATGGCTACACCTTC. It translates to CAWSVEGARYGYTF.

V gene TRBV6-5 combines with J gene TRBJ2-5; D call uncertain. The CDR3 consists of 15 residues. The ends were cut back, 6 bases at V and 2 bases at J, with 16 bases in the middle. Germline V CDR1 and CDR2: MNHEY, SVGAGI. The CDR3 is CASRLSLPRQETQYF. CDR3 bases: TGTGCCAGCAGGCTGAGTCTCCCCCGGCAAGAGACCCAGTACTTC.

This chain uses TRBV19 with TRBJ1-6; no firm D call. There are 13 residues in the CDR3. The V and J ends lost 5 bases and 7 bases respectively, with 9 bases between them. CDR1 and CDR2 from the germline V gene are LNHDA and SQIVND (reference sequence). In DNA, the CDR3 is TGTGCCAGTAGTTTAGCAGTGAATTCACCCCTCCACTTT. Encoded protein: CASSLAVNSPLHF.

This rearrangement joins TRBV6-6 to TRBJ1-5; the D gene is possibly TRBD1 (6 bases). Per the germline V gene, CDR1 is MNHNY and CDR2 is SVGAGI (reference sequence). The length of the CDR3 is 16 residues. Between the trimmed V and J ends, which lost 6 bases and 0 bases, there was a span of 15 bases. CDR3 nucleotides: TGTGCCAGCAGCTACAAACAGGGAAATAGCAATCAGCCCCAGCATTTT. It yields the protein CASSYKQGNSNQPQHF.

The chain uses TRBV2 and TRBJ2-5, with D tentatively TRBD1 (7 bases). The CDR3 spans 13 residues. Trimming removed 3 bases at V and 5 bases at J, with 10 bases between. Germline CDR1 reads SNHLY; CDR2 reads FYNNEI. The CDR3 loop is CASSDRGVETQYF. Here the CDR3 DNA reads TGTGCCAGCAGTGACAGGGGGGTCGAGACCCAGTACTTC.

This clone was seen a handful of times. The chain recombines TRBV11-3 with TRBJ2-5; D gene ambiguous. Germline CDR1 SGHNT, CDR2 YENEEA. The CDR3 is 11 residues long. Trimming stripped 1 base from V and 5 bases from J, with 2 bases between. CDR3 coding DNA: TGTGCCAGCAGCTTAGCGGAGACCCAGTACTTC. As protein: CASSLAETQYF.

The sample holds one count of this clone. This sequence joins TRBV9 and TRBJ2-1; 9 nucleotides line up with TRBD2. This CDR3 has 15 residues. The V and J ends lost 0 bases and 7 bases, in that order; junction bases with no gene match: 5. Germline V gene lookup returns CDR1 SGDLS and CDR2 YYNGEE. CDR3 in DNA: TGTGCCAGCAGCGTAGAACTAGCGGGTGGAAATGAGCAGTTCTTC. This gives the protein CASSVELAGGNEQFF.

The rearrangement joins TRBV7-9 to TRBJ1-2; D is unclear. From germline, CDR1 is SEHNR and CDR2 FQNEAQ (reference sequence). The CDR3 covers 12 residues. V was trimmed by 7 bases and J by 8 bases, leaving 14 bases between them. The CDR3 reads CASTSSVRGYTF. In nucleotides, the CDR3 is TGTGCCAGCACTTCTTCGGTACGAGGCTACACCTTC.

The chain is built from TRBV6-1 and TRBJ2-1, with 9 bases identical to TRBD1. With 5 bases clipped from V and 4 bases from J, the junction kept 6 bases outside the gene matches. Per germline, CDR1 MNHNS and CDR2 SASEGT. This CDR3 contains 15 residues. The CDR3 loop is CASSSRDREYNEQFF. The CDR3, as DNA: TGTGCCAGCAGTAGTAGGGACAGGGAATACAATGAGCAGTTCTTC.

V usage is TRBV7-2 and J usage is TRBJ2-2; 10 bases line up with TRBD2. CDR1 is SGHTA, CDR2 FQGNSA, per germline. The CDR3 consists of 19 residues. V trimming: 4 bases; J trimming: 1 base; junction bases outside the gene matches: 12. For the CDR3, the DNA is TGTGCCAGCAGCTCACAGTTGGCTAGCGGGAGATGGAACACCGGGGAGCTGTTTTTT. Translating it yields CASSSQLASGRWNTGELFF.

This clone was seen once. V gene TRBV25-1 combines with J gene TRBJ2-5, with 15 bases lining up with TRBD2. TRBJ2-7 explains the end of the DNA better; the J call may be wrong. This CDR3 has 16 residues. Looked up from germline, CDR1 is MGHDK and CDR2 is SYGVNS. The CDR3 here is CASNLGLAGGTYEQYF. CDR3 in DNA: TGTGCCAGTAATTTGGGACTAGCGGGGGGTACCTACGAGCAGTACTTC.

The rearrangement links TRBV13 to TRBJ2-5; 10 bases are a match to TRBD2. The CDR3 has 15 residues. J lost 9 bases, V lost 5 bases, and 12 bases had no gene match. CDR1 PRHDT and CDR2 FYEKMQ come from the germline V gene (reference sequence). This CDR3 reads CASSALAGGHEAQYF. CDR3 nucleotides: TGTGCCAGCAGCGCTTTAGCGGGGGGCCATGAGGCCCAGTACTTC.

The gene calls are TRBV5-1 and TRBJ2-5; the match to TRBD2 covers 12 bases. Germline V gene sequence: CDR1 SGHRS, CDR2 YFSETQ. The length of the CDR3 is 14 residues. V shed 3 bases and J 5 bases; nucleotides not matched to a gene: 2. In DNA, the CDR3 is TGCGCCAGCAGCTGGACTAGCGGGATTGAGACCCAGTACTTC. As protein: CASSWTSGIETQYF.

The rearrangement links TRBV9 to TRBJ2-1, with TRBD1 as a possible D gene (5 bases). The V and J ends lost 0 bases and 4 bases respectively, with 11 bases between them. The CDR3 has 15 residues. The germline V gene has CDR1 SGDLS and CDR2 YYNGEE. CDR3 amino acids: CASSVAFQGYNEQFF. DNA of the CDR3: TGTGCCAGCAGCGTAGCTTTCCAGGGTTACAATGAGCAGTTCTTC. Using reference TRBV9 and TRBJ2-1 for the parts outside the CDR3, the full variable domain is DSGVTQTPKHLITATGQRVTLRCSPRSGDLSVYWYQQSLDQGLQFLIQYYNGEERAKGNILERFSAQQFPDLHSELNLSSLELGDSALYFCASSVAFQGYNEQFFGPGTRLTVL.

V usage is TRBV6-6 and J usage is TRBJ1-4; tentative D call: TRBD1 (5 bases). This CDR3 is 12 amino acids long. Germline V gives CDR1 MNHNY, CDR2 SVGAGI (reference sequence). Trimming removed 8 bases from V and 8 bases from J, with 12 bases in between. The CDR3 nucleotides read TGTGCCAGCGGGAGGGAGGGGGAAAAACTGTTTTTT. It translates to CASGREGEKLFF.

The chain recombines TRBV4-1 with TRBJ2-7; TRBD1 matches at 12 bases. Per germline, CDR1 MGHRA and CDR2 YSYEKL. There are 14 residues in the CDR3. V shed 4 bases and J 5 bases; nucleotides not matched to a gene: 3. The CDR3 is CASSLGTGGNEQYF. The CDR3 region has the DNA TGCGCCAGCAGCCTGGGGACAGGGGGCAACGAGCAGTACTTC.

This chain links TRBV30 with TRBJ2-2; 9 nucleotides agree with TRBD2. The CDR3 has 15 residues. V lost 4 bases to trimming and J lost 0 bases; unmatched junction nucleotides: 3. Per the germline V gene, CDR1 is GTSNPN and CDR2 is SVGIG (reference sequence). CDR3 sequence: CAWTSGNANTGELFF. CDR3 in DNA: TGTGCCTGGACTAGCGGGAACGCGAACACCGGGGAGCTGTTTTTT.

This chain uses TRBV2 with TRBJ1-5; possible D gene TRBD1, 5 bases. This CDR3 spans 16 amino acids. Germline V CDR1 and CDR2: SNHLY, FYNNEI. Trimming took off 6 bases at V and 7 bases at J, with 22 bases between the two ends. CDR3 in DNA: TGTGCCAGCAGCGGAGGGAAGGGGAGAAATTTCCAGCCCCAGCATTTT. Encoded protein: CASSGGKGRNFQPQHF.

The CDR3 DNA is TGTGCCAGTAGTACACAGGGTGTGGGTTATGGCTACACCTTC. It codes for CASSTQGVGYGYTF. The chain carries TRBV19 and TRBJ1-2; TRBD1 is a possible D gene (6 bases). Trimming removed 4 bases from V and 5 bases from J, with 14 bases in between. Germline CDR1 reads LNHDA; CDR2 reads SQIVND (reference sequence). The CDR3 runs to 14 residues.